The clone carrying this T cell receptor (beta chain) was counted many times. Its antigen is undetermined. The data were taken from a study of Graves' ophthalmopathy and Graves' hyperthyroidism. Unmatched junction bases numbered 13, after V lost 7 bases and J lost 9 bases. The CDR3 has 16 amino acids. Germline lookup yields CDR1 LNHDA and CDR2 SQIVND (reference sequence). Whole-study findings and limits: For separating ophthalmopathy from stable hyperthyroidism, a 13-signature model gave 87.88% sensitivity and roughly 77% specificity.

As the template, RNA transcripts were used to amplify TCR beta CDR3 regions. After a first-round RT-PCR with HTBI primers, a second-round multiplex PCR was run. TCRdb recomputed calls from the multiplex PCR reads with MiXCR, one row per CDR3 protein. The profile shows 620,000 or so distinct CDR3 sequences, about a fifth of them singletons. The sequenced sample consisted of peripheral blood. This chain connects TRBV19 to TRBJ1-6; TRBD1 agrees at 9 bases. The sequence derives from a woman aged 18-35 years with stable Graves' hyperthyroidism. Some clones in this sample may be carry-over from other donors' samples. CDR3 nucleotides: TGTGCCAGTAAAGACCCGGGACAGGGCTTGGGTTCACCCCTCCACTTT. It translates to CASKDPGQGLGSPLHF.